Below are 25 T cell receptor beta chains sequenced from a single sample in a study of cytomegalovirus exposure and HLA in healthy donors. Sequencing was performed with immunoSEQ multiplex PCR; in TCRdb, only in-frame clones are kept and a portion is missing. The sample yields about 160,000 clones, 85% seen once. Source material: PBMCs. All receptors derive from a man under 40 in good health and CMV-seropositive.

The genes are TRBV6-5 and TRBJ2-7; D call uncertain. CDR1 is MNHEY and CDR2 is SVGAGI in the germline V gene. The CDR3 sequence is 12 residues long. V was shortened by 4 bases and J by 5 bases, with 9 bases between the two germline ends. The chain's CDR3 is CASSFREDEQYF. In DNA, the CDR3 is TGTGCCAGCAGTTTCCGTGAGGACGAGCAGTACTTC.

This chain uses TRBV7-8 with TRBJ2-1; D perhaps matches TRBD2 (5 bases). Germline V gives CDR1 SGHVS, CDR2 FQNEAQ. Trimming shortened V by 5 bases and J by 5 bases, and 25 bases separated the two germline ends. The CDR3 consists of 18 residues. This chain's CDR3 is CASSPPGGVLGPDNEQFF. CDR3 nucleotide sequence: TGTGCCAGCAGCCCGCCTGGAGGAGTATTAGGGCCAGACAATGAGCAGTTCTTC.

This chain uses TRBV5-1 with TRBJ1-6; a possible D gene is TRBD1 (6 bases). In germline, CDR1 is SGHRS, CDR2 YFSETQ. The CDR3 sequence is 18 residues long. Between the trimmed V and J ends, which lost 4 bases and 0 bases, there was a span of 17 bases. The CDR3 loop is CASSQPLTGSSYNSPLHF. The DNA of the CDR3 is TGCGCCAGCAGCCAACCACTGACAGGCAGCTCCTATAATTCACCCCTCCACTTT.

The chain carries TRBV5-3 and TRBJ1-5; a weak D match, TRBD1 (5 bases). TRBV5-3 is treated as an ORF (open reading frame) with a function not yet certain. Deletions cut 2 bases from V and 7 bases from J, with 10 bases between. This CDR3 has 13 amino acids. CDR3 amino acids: CARSFDGGQPQHF. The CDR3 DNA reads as TGTGCCAGAAGCTTTGACGGGGGGCAGCCCCAGCATTTT.

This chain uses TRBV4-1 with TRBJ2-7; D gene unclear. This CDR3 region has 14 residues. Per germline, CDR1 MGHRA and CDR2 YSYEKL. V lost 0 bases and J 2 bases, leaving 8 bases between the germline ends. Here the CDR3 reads CASSQDRVTYEQYF. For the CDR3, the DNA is TGCGCCAGCAGCCAAGACCGGGTTACCTACGAGCAGTACTTC.

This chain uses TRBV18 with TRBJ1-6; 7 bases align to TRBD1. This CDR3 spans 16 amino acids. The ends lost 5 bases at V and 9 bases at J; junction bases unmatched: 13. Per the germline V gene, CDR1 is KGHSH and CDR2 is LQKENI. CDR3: CASSAQGKGVGSPLHF. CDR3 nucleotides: TGTGCCAGCTCAGCACAGGGGAAGGGGGTTGGTTCACCCCTCCACTTT. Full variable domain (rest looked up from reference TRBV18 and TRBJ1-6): NAGVMQNPRHLVRRRGQEARLRCSPMKGHSHVYWYRQLPEEGLKFMVYLQKENIIDESGMPKERFSAEFPKEGPSILRIQQVVRGDSAAYFCASSAQGKGVGSPLHFGNGTRLTVT.

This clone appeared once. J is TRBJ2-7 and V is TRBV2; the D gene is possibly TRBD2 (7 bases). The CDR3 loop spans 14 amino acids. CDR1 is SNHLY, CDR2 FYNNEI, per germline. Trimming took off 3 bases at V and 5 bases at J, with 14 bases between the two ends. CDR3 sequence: CASSEEGGKDEQYF. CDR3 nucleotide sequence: TGTGCCAGCAGTGAGGAGGGGGGGAAGGACGAGCAGTACTTC.

CDR3 in DNA: TGTGCCAGTAGTATAGTATCTCAGCCCCAGCATTTT. It is translated as CASSIVSQPQHF. The rearrangement uses TRBV19 and TRBJ1-5; D gene unclear. Trimming pared 1 base from V and 6 bases from J, leaving 4 bases between. The CDR3 runs to 12 residues. Per the germline V gene, CDR1 is LNHDA and CDR2 is SQIVND (reference sequence).

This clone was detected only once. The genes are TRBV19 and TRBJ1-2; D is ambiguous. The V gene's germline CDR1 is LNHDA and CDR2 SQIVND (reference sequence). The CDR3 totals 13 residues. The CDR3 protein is CAVPGTNNYGYTF. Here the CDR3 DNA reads TGTGCGGTCCCGGGTACTAATAACTATGGCTACACCTTC.

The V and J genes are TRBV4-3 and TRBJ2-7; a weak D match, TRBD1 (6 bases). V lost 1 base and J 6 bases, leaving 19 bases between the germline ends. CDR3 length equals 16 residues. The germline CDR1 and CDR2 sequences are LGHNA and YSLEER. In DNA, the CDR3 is TGCGCCAGCAGCCAAGGGGCGGCAGGGGAAAAGGGCGAGCAGTACTTC. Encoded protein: CASSQGAAGEKGEQYF.

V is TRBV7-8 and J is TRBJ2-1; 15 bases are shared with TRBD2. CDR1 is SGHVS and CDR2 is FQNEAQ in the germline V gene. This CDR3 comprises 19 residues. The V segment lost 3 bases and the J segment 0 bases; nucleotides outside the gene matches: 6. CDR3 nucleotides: TGTGCCAGCAGCTTGGGACTAGCGGGGGGTCCGAGCTCCTACAATGAGCAGTTCTTC. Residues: CASSLGLAGGPSSYNEQFF.

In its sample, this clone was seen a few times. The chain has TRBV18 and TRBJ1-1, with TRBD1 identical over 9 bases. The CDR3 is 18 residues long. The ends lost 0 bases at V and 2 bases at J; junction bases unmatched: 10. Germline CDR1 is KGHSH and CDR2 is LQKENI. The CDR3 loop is CASSPPGQGILPNTEAFF. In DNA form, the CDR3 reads TGTGCCAGCTCACCACCCGGACAGGGGATACTCCCCAACACTGAAGCTTTCTTT.

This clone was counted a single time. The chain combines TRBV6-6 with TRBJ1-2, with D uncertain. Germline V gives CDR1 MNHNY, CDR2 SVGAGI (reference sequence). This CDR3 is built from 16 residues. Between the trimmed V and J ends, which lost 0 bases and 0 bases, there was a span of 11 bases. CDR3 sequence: CASSYSWRESNYGYTF. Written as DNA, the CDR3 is TGTGCCAGCAGTTACTCGTGGCGGGAATCTAACTATGGCTACACCTTC.

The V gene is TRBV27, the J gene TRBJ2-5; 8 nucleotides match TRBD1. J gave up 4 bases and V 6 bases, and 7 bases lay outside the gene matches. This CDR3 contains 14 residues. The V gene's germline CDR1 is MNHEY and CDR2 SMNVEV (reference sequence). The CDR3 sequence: CASRDSGGAETQYF. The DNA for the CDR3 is TGTGCCAGCAGAGACTCAGGGGGCGCAGAGACCCAGTACTTC.

CDR3 residues: CASSPVFTSGGAGEQFF. The CDR3 DNA reads TGCGCCAGCAGCCCCGTATTCACTAGCGGGGGGGCCGGTGAGCAGTTCTTC. The V and J genes are TRBV4-3 and TRBJ2-1; 13 bases fit TRBD2. Germline CDR1 LGHNA, CDR2 YSLEER. V dropped 4 bases and J dropped 9; count of bases not matched to a gene: 12. The CDR3 contains 17 residues.

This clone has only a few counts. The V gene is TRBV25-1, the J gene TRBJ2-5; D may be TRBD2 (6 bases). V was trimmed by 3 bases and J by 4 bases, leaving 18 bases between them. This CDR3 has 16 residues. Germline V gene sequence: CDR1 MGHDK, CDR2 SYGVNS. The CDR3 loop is CASSEMRGGAGETQYF. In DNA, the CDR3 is TGTGCCAGCAGTGAGATGAGGGGAGGAGCGGGAGAGACCCAGTACTTC.

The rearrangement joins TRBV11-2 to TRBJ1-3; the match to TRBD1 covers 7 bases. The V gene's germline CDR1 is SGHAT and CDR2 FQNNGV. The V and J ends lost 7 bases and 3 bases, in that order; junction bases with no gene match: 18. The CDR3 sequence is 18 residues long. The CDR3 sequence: CASTLWGATGPNGNTIYF. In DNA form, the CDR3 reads TGTGCCAGCACCCTCTGGGGGGCGACAGGGCCTAATGGAAACACCATATATTTT.

The CDR3 reads CASSLVEGGYGYTF. The CDR3 coding sequence is TGTGCCAGCAGCTTGGTAGAGGGCGGCTATGGCTACACCTTC. This chain connects TRBV5-6 to TRBJ1-2; no definite D call. Between the trimmed V and J ends, which lost 0 bases and 4 bases, there was a span of 10 bases. The CDR3 is 14 residues long. The germline gives CDR1 SGHDT, CDR2 YYEEEE. Full variable domain (outside the CDR3, taken from reference TRBV5-6 and TRBJ1-2): DAGVTQSPTHLIKTRGQQVTLRCSPKSGHDTVSWYQQALGQGPQFIFQYYEEEERQRGNFPDRFSGHQFPNYSSELNVNALLLGDSALYLCASSLVEGGYGYTFGSGTRLTVV.

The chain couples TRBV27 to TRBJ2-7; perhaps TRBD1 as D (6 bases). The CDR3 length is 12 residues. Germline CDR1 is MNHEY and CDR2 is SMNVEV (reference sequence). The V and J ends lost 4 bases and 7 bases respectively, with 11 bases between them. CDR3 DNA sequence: TGTGCCAGCAGTTCGGGAACAGGGGAGCAGTACTTC. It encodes CASSSGTGEQYF.

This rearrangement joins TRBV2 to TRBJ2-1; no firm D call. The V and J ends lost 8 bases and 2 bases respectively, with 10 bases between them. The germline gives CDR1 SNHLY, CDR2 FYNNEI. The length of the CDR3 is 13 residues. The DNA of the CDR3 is TGTGCCAGCTTCCTAGGCCCCTACAATGAGCAGTTCTTC. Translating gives CASFLGPYNEQFF.

This CDR3 reads CASSLEWQGPSSYEQYF. The CDR3 bases are TGTGCCAGCAGCTTAGAATGGCAGGGTCCTAGCTCCTACGAGCAGTACTTC. The V gene is TRBV7-8, the J gene TRBJ2-7; D is perhaps TRBD1 (5 bases). The V gene's germline CDR1 is SGHVS and CDR2 FQNEAQ. V was cut by 1 base and J by 0 bases, with 16 bases left in between. The CDR3 runs 17 residues.

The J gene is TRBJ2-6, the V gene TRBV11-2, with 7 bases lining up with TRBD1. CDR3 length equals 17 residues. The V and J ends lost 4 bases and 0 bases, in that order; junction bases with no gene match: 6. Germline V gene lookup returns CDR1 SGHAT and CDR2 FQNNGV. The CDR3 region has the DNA TGTGCCAGCAGCTCAACGACAGGGAGCTCTGGGGCCAACGTCCTGACTTTC. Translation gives CASSSTTGSSGANVLTF.

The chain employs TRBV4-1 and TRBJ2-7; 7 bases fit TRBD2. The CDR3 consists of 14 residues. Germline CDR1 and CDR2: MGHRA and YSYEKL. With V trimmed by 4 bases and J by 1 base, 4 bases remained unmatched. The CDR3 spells CASSLAGESYEQYF. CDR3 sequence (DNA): TGCGCCAGCAGCCTGGCGGGGGAGTCCTACGAGCAGTACTTC.

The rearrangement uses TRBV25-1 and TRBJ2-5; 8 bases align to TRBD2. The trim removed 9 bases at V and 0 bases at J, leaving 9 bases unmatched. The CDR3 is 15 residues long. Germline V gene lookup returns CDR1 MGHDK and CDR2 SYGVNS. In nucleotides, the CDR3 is TGTGCCAGTAAAGCGGGGGAAACGTACCAAGAGACCCAGTACTTC. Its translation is CASKAGETYQETQYF.

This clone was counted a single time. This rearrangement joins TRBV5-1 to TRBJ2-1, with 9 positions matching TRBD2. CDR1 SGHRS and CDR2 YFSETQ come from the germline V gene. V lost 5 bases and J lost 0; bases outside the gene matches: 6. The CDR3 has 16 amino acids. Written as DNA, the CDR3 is TGCGCCAGCAGTCGGAGCGGGGGGCTCTCCTACAATGAGCAGTTCTTC. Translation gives CASSRSGGLSYNEQFF.